These T cell receptor beta chains were read from a single sample in a study of beta chain features in type 1 diabetes. Sequenced by immunoSEQ multiplex PCR; TCRdb stores in-frame clones only, minus some. The table includes over 40,000 clones, 66% detected once. The material sequenced was Tregs from blood. These receptors originate from a woman aged 18 to 35 with type 1 diabetes. Each CDR3 is given with its conserved first and last residue. A D gene is named only where the DNA matches it firmly. The listing skips clone size in some rows; elsewhere it reads once, few, many or a size class.

V gene	D gene	J gene	clone size	CDR3 protein	CDR3 DNA
TRBV5-1	.	TRBJ1-2	.	CASSLVQGQDGYTF	TGCGCCAGCAGCTTGGTCCAGGGACAAGACGGCTACACCTTC
TRBV15	TRBD1	TRBJ1-1	.	CATSASDRARGRGTEAFF	TGTGCCACCAGCGCATCGGACAGGGCTCGCGGGAGGGGCACTGAAGCTTTCTTT
TRBV7-2	TRBD1	TRBJ1-5	.	CASSLGQGRNQPQHF	TGTGCCAGCAGCCTCGGACAGGGGAGAAATCAGCCCCAGCATTTT
TRBV5-1	TRBD2	TRBJ2-7	.	CASSLGGLAGAPQYF	TGCGCCAGCAGCTTGGGGGGGCTAGCGGGGGCCCCGCAGTACTTC
TRBV27	TRBD1	TRBJ2-4	once	CASRLGVAGQANIQYF	TGTGCCAGCAGGCTAGGGGTGGCGGGACAGGCTAACATTCAGTACTTC
TRBV29-1	TRBD1	TRBJ2-6	.	CSVAQGSSGANVLTF	TGCAGCGTTGCACAGGGGAGCTCTGGGGCCAACGTCCTGACTTTC
TRBV6-6	.	TRBJ2-3	.	CATRPGRDTDTQYF	TGTGCCACCAGACCTGGCCGGGACACAGATACGCAGTATTTT
TRBV6-1	TRBD1	TRBJ1-6	.	CASSEVGTANSPLHF	TGTGCCAGCAGTGAAGTCGGGACAGCCAATTCACCCCTCCACTTT
TRBV27	TRBD2	TRBJ2-7	.	CASSFSGTSGRPVWQYF	TGTGCCAGCAGTTTTTCCGGGACTAGCGGACGACCGGTGTGGCAGTACTTC
TRBV29-1	.	TRBJ2-5	.	CSVAGTDQETQYF	TGCAGCGTCGCGGGGACAGATCAAGAGACCCAGTACTTC
TRBV5-4	.	TRBJ2-7	.	CASSRKGDPPYEQYF	TGTGCCAGCAGCCGAAAGGGGGATCCCCCCTACGAGCAGTACTTC
TRBV28	.	TRBJ2-2	.	CASRRRFTSNTGELFF	TGTGCCAGCAGAAGGCGGTTCACCTCGAACACCGGGGAGCTGTTTTTT
TRBV6-1	.	TRBJ2-7	.	CASSENWSFPEQYF	TGTGCCAGCAGTGAAAACTGGAGCTTCCCCGAGCAGTACTTC
TRBV7-2	TRBD2	TRBJ2-5	.	CASSGLSGAVGETQYF	TGTGCCAGCAGCGGGCTTAGCGGGGCTGTAGGAGAGACCCAGTACTTC
TRBV18	.	TRBJ2-7	.	CASSPQNRDLSYEQYF	TGTGCCAGCTCACCACAAAACCGGGACTTATCCTACGAGCAGTACTTC
TRBV5-1	TRBD2	TRBJ2-1	few	CASSFHTSGGPYNEQFF	TGCGCCAGCAGCTTTCATACTAGCGGGGGGCCCTACAATGAGCAGTTCTTC
TRBV7-2	TRBD1	TRBJ2-1	few	CASSLVQGALGHEQFF	TGTGCCAGCAGCTTAGTCCAGGGGGCGTTGGGCCATGAGCAGTTCTTC
TRBV27	TRBD2	TRBJ2-1	.	CASREAGFTYNEQFF	TGTGCCAGCAGAGAAGCGGGATTTACCTACAATGAGCAGTTCTTC
TRBV7-9	TRBD2	TRBJ2-1	.	CASSRLAGGSGEQFF	TGTGCCAGCAGCCGACTAGCGGGGGGCTCTGGTGAGCAGTTCTTC
TRBV10-3	TRBD1	TRBJ1-1	.	CAISARGPSEAFF	TGTGCCATCAGTGCCAGGGGGCCTTCAGAGGCTTTCTTT